This TCR beta chain was recorded in a study of OX40 agonist ivuxolimab in advanced cancers. Study details: The dose-escalation group included hepatocellular carcinoma, melanoma, renal cell carcinoma and head and neck cancer.

It was autoimmune disease history or systemic immunosuppression that excluded patients. Sampling times: baseline, cycle 4 day 1, cycle 7 day 1. CDR1 is SGDLS, CDR2 YYNGEE, per germline. This CDR3 is built from 17 residues. Between the trimmed V and J ends, which lost 4 bases and 0 bases, there was a span of 16 bases. Method: immunoSEQ multiplex PCR; TCRdb's copy keeps in-frame clones and lacks some. The sample lists more than 65,000 clones, 80% occurring once. The sequence came from an adult with an advanced solid tumor such as melanoma, head and neck, liver or kidney cancer. This specimen consisted of CD4+ or CD8+ T cells sorted from blood, obtained in a trial of the OX40 agonist ivuxolimab. The chain carries TRBV9 and TRBJ1-4; unclear D gene. The CDR3 here is CASSPEGSFATNEKLFF. In nucleotides, the CDR3 is TGTGCCAGCAGCCCAGAGGGCTCATTTGCAACTAATGAAAAACTGTTTTTT.